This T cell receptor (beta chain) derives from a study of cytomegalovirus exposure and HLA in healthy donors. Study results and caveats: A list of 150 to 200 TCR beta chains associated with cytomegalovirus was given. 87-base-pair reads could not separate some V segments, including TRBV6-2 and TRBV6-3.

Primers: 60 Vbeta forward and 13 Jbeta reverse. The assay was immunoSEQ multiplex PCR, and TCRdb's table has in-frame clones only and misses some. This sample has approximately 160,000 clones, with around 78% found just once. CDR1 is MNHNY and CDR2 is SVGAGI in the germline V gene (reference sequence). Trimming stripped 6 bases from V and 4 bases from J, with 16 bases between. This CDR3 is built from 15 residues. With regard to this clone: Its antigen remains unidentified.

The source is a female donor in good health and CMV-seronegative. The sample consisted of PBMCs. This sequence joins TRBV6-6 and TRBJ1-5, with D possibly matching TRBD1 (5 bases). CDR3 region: CASRSVGGGNQPQHF. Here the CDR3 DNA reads TGTGCCAGCAGGTCAGTGGGGGGGGGAAATCAGCCCCAGCATTTT.